This TCR beta chain was profiled in a study of cytomegalovirus exposure and HLA in healthy donors. General study findings and limits: One later analysis reportedly identified an Asian-associated ancestry cluster that showed fewer N-insertions than the approximately 700-donor mean.

A multiplex PCR was run with 60 Vbeta primers and 13 Jbeta primers. The data were produced by immunoSEQ multiplex PCR, yet TCRdb's version contains in-frame clones alone and is incomplete. The table lists fewer than 250,000 clones, over 70% of them singletons. Unmatched junction bases numbered 3, after V lost 4 bases and J lost 2 bases. CDR1 and CDR2 from the germline V gene are MNHEY and SMNVEV (reference sequence). CDR3 length: 15 amino acids. Concerning this clone itself: The target antigen is unknown.

This chain uses TRBV27 with TRBJ1-5, with 9 bases fitting TRBD1. Sequenced sample: PBMCs. This TCR came from a man aged 25-40 years in good health and CMV-seronegative. CDR3 nucleotides: TGTGCCAGCAGTTCCCGGGACAGGGGCAATCAGCCCCAGCATTTT. Translated: CASSSRDRGNQPQHF.